These 25 T cell receptor beta chains originate from one sample sequenced in a study of beta chain features in type 1 diabetes. Study observations and caveats: Moderate but significant shortening of TCRB CDR3s was recorded in all four CD4+ subsets from Type 1 diabetes patients.

Their recognized antigens are unknown. The isolated RNA, all of it, was reverse transcribed, so expressed TCRB transcripts were what got sequenced. The repertoire was sequenced with immunoSEQ multiplex PCR; TCRdb's copy has only in-frame clones and lacks some. The sample yields about 140,000 clones, about an eighth seen once. Input material: central memory CD4+ T cells from blood. The receptors stem from a man between 18 and 29 years old with type 1 diabetes.

This clone was seen repeatedly, ten times or more. The chain links TRBV30 to TRBJ2-5; D tentatively reads TRBD1 or TRBD2 (5 bases each). Germline assignment: CDR1 GTSNPN and CDR2 SVGIG (reference sequence). V dropped 2 bases and J dropped 5 bases, with 9 bases sitting between them. This CDR3 comprises 12 residues. CDR3 region: CAWSRGGETQYF. In nucleotides, the CDR3 is TGTGCCTGGAGTAGGGGCGGGGAGACCCAGTACTTC.

This clone was counted ten times or more. The V call is TRBV28, the J call TRBJ2-1; maybe TRBD2 (6 bases). The germline V gene encodes CDR1 MDHEN and CDR2 SYDVKM. This CDR3 contains 15 residues. V lost 3 bases, J lost 5 bases, and 14 bases lay in between. The CDR3 loop is CASSLAGPDDNEQFF. The CDR3 DNA is TGTGCCAGCAGTTTGGCGGGGCCCGACGACAATGAGCAGTTCTTC.

This chain connects TRBV6-6 to TRBJ2-6; the D gene is possibly TRBD2 (5 bases). Per the germline V gene, CDR1 is MNHNY and CDR2 is SVGAGI (reference sequence). This CDR3 has 13 residues. Trimming shortened V by 10 bases and J by 2 bases, and 9 bases separated the two germline ends. CDR3 in amino acids: CATGVAGANVLTF. Written as DNA, the CDR3 is TGTGCCACCGGGGTTGCTGGGGCCAACGTCCTGACTTTC.

This clone was observed at least ten times. The chain couples TRBV7-3 to TRBJ1-5; D call uncertain. The CDR3 runs 13 residues. The V end lost 2 bases, the J end lost 4 bases, and 6 bases lay between the germline ends. Germline assignment: CDR1 SGHTA and CDR2 FQGTGA. CDR3 DNA: TGTGCCAGCAGCTTAGGGGAAAATCAGCCCCAGCATTTT. As protein: CASSLGENQPQHF. Together with reference TRBV7-3 and TRBJ1-5, the CDR3 gives the full variable domain: GAGVSQTPSNKVTEKGKYVELRCDPISGHTALYWYRQSLGQGPEFLIYFQGTGAADDSGLPNDRFFAVRPEGSVSTLKIQRTERGDSAVYLCASSLGENQPQHFGDGTRLSIL.

CDR3 sequence (DNA): TGTGCCAGCAGCCAAGATTGGGCGGCCTATCAGCCCCAGCATTTT. This sequence encodes CASSQDWAAYQPQHF. V usage is TRBV4-2 and J usage is TRBJ1-5; D gene ambiguous. CDR3 length equals 15 residues. V was trimmed by 0 bases and J by 5 bases, leaving 11 bases between them. Germline V gene data show CDR1 as LGHNA and CDR2 as YNFKEQ.

This clone has more than one count but fewer than ten. This chain links TRBV7-3 with TRBJ2-1; TRBD2 matches at 15 bases. The CDR3 is 19 residues long. Germline V gene data show CDR1 as SGHTA and CDR2 as FQGTGA. Losses at the gene ends were 5 bases for V and 6 bases for J; bases not matched to a gene: 14. CDR3 sequence (DNA): TGTGCCAGCAGCCCCTTTAGGACTAGCGGGGGGGCCAACCCCAATGAGCAGTTCTTC. Translated: CASSPFRTSGGANPNEQFF.

This chain connects TRBV11-3 to TRBJ1-1; D is unclear. Per the germline V gene, CDR1 is SGHNT and CDR2 is YENEEA. This CDR3 region has 13 residues. With 0 bases removed from V and 4 bases from J, the gap between germline ends came to 6 bases. The CDR3 region is CASSLEGSTEAFF. The CDR3 region has the DNA TGTGCCAGCAGCTTAGAAGGATCCACTGAAGCTTTCTTT.

This clone was seen a handful of times. The V call is TRBV13, the J call TRBJ2-7; 8 positions match TRBD2. The CDR3 consists of 17 residues. Germline V gives CDR1 PRHDT, CDR2 FYEKMQ (reference sequence). V lost 4 bases to trimming and J lost 3 bases; unmatched junction nucleotides: 14. The CDR3: CASSSNPGAGDFYEQYF. CDR3 DNA sequence: TGTGCCAGCAGCTCCAACCCCGGAGCGGGGGATTTCTACGAGCAGTACTTC.

The chain's CDR3 is CATTLRTGRDREQFF. DNA of the CDR3: TGTGCCACCACACTGCGGACGGGGAGGGACAGGGAGCAGTTCTTC. The V gene is TRBV28, the J gene TRBJ2-1; D may be TRBD1 (8 bases). The V and J ends lost 10 bases and 10 bases respectively, with 26 bases between them. This CDR3 is built from 15 residues. Germline loops: CDR1 MDHEN, CDR2 SYDVKM. Combining the CDR3 with reference TRBV28 and TRBJ2-1 gives the whole variable domain DVKVTQSSRYLVKRTGEKVFLECVQDMDHENMFWYRQDPGLGLRLIYFSYDVKMKEKGDIPEGYSVSREKKERFSLILESASTNQTSMYLCATTLRTGRDREQFFGPGTRLTVL.

V usage is TRBV6-1 and J usage is TRBJ2-7; TRBD2 agrees at 11 bases. Trimming cost V 5 bases and J 4 bases; bases outside gene matches: 4. The CDR3 consists of 14 residues. Germline-derived CDR1 and CDR2 are MNHNS and SASEGT. CDR3 DNA sequence: TGTGCCAGCAGTTCGACTAGCGGGGATTACGAGCAGTACTTC. It yields the protein CASSSTSGDYEQYF.

This clone appeared many times. The chain links TRBV15 to TRBJ1-1; no definite D call. The CDR3 covers 13 residues. V was clipped by 2 bases and J by 0 bases, with 4 bases between them. The germline V gene encodes CDR1 LNHNV and CDR2 YYDKDF (reference sequence). This CDR3 is CATSRLMNTEAFF. The CDR3 nucleotides read TGTGCCACCAGCAGACTAATGAACACTGAAGCTTTCTTT.

This clone has just a few counts. The V gene is TRBV30, the J gene TRBJ1-5, with D unresolved. CDR1 and CDR2 (germline): GTSNPN, SVGIG (reference sequence). V lost 2 bases and J 3 bases, leaving 8 bases between the germline ends. The CDR3 is made up of 13 amino acids. DNA for the CDR3: TGTGCCTGGAGTCCGGACCTCAATCAGCCCCAGCATTTT. Its protein is CAWSPDLNQPQHF.

This rearrangement joins TRBV6-6 to TRBJ2-6; D is undetermined. The CDR3 extends over 12 amino acids. The ends were cut back, 6 bases at V and 1 base at J, with 1 base in the middle. The germline gives CDR1 MNHNY, CDR2 SVGAGI (reference sequence). The CDR3 region is CASRSGANVLTF. The CDR3 nucleotides are TGTGCCAGCAGATCTGGGGCCAACGTCCTGACTTTC.

The table lists this clone with a few counts. The chain combines TRBV18 with TRBJ1-1, with TRBD1 as a possible D gene (5 bases). Per germline, CDR1 KGHSH and CDR2 LQKENI. CDR3 length: 12 residues. V gave up 3 bases and J gave up 8 bases, with 10 bases separating them. The chain's CDR3 is CASSPLGREAFF. DNA of the CDR3: TGTGCCAGCTCACCCCTGGGACGGGAAGCTTTCTTT.

The rearrangement joins TRBV11-2 to TRBJ2-7; TRBD2 aligns across 7 bases. Germline values: CDR1 SGHAT, CDR2 FQNNGV. This CDR3 spans 16 amino acids. V trimming: 8 bases; J trimming: 1 base; junction bases outside the gene matches: 14. CDR3 in amino acids: CASGKDLAELSYEQYF. CDR3 coding DNA: TGTGCCAGCGGCAAAGATCTAGCGGAGTTATCCTACGAGCAGTACTTC.

This clone was counted a few times. The chain carries TRBV7-2 and TRBJ1-5, with D unclear. Trimming removed 5 bases at V and 5 bases at J, with 19 bases between. CDR1 and CDR2 (germline): SGHTA, FQGNSA. This CDR3 contains 16 residues. In DNA, the CDR3 is TGTGCCAGCAGCCAAGCCTTATCGGGTATCGATCAGCCCCAGCATTTT. The encoded protein is CASSQALSGIDQPQHF.

This clone showed up just a few times. The CDR3 region is CASSVDSDTQYF. The CDR3 coding sequence is TGTGCCAGCAGCGTCGATTCAGATACGCAGTATTTT. The chain employs TRBV9 and TRBJ2-3; D unclear. Germline values: CDR1 SGDLS, CDR2 YYNGEE. Trimming shortened V by 2 bases and J by 4 bases, and 5 bases separated the two germline ends. This CDR3 spans 12 amino acids.

This clone was picked up a small number of times. The chain recombines TRBV30 with TRBJ1-6, with no clear D. The V end lost 2 bases, the J end lost 9 bases, and 8 bases lay between the germline ends. CDR1 and CDR2 (germline): GTSNPN, SVGIG (reference sequence). The CDR3 sequence is 12 residues long. CDR3 amino acids: CAWSSNRSPLHF. The DNA for the CDR3 is TGTGCCTGGAGTTCCAACCGTTCACCCCTCCACTTT.

V is TRBV18 and J is TRBJ2-7; 11 bases fit TRBD1. CDR1 and CDR2 (germline): KGHSH, LQKENI. The ends lost 2 bases at V and 5 bases at J; junction bases unmatched: 8. This CDR3 is 16 amino acids long. The CDR3 DNA follows: TGTGCCAGCTCACCAAGGACAGGGGGCGCAGGGGACGAGCAGTACTTC. It codes for CASSPRTGGAGDEQYF.

V gene TRBV7-9 combines with J gene TRBJ2-1; D gene unclear. CDR1 is SEHNR, CDR2 FQNEAQ, per germline (reference sequence). The CDR3 totals 13 residues. Trimming stripped 5 bases from V and 7 bases from J, with 12 bases between. As DNA, the CDR3 is TGTGCCAGCAGCCAAGTATTTAAGAATGAGCAGTTCTTC. This codes for CASSQVFKNEQFF.

This clone has a handful of counts. This chain connects TRBV9 to TRBJ2-1; no clear D gene. Germline CDR1 reads SGDLS; CDR2 reads YYNGEE. This CDR3 is 15 amino acids long. Trimming took off 0 bases at V and 5 bases at J, with 12 bases between the two ends. The CDR3 coding sequence is TGTGCCAGCAGCGTAGGGGCATTTAAGGACAATGAGCAGTTCTTC. The encoded protein is CASSVGAFKDNEQFF.

This clone appeared a few times. The chain links TRBV7-2 to TRBJ2-7; D gene ambiguous. Between the trimmed V and J ends, which lost 1 base and 5 bases, there was a span of 9 bases. The germline CDR1 and CDR2 sequences are SGHTA and FQGNSA. The CDR3 spans 13 residues. The CDR3 DNA follows: TGTGCCAGCAGCTTAGGCTCCAGGCACGAGCAGTACTTC. Translation gives CASSLGSRHEQYF.

CDR3 nucleotides: TGTGCCAGCAGCTTAGAAACTCGGACAGCGAACACCGGGGAGCTGTTTTTT. It yields the protein CASSLETRTANTGELFF. The chain links TRBV7-9 to TRBJ2-2; D perhaps matches TRBD1 (6 bases). Germline assignment: CDR1 SEHNR and CDR2 FQNEAQ (reference sequence). V dropped 1 base and J dropped 0 bases, with 12 bases sitting between them. CDR3 length equals 17 residues. Full variable domain (rest looked up from reference TRBV7-9 and TRBJ2-2): DTGVSQNPRHKITKRGQNVTFRCDPISEHNRLYWYRQTLGQGPEFLTYFQNEAQLEKSRLLSDRFSAERPKGSFSTLEIQRTEQGDSAMYLCASSLETRTANTGELFFGEGSRLTVL.

This clone has a handful of counts. The chain recombines TRBV7-3 with TRBJ2-5, with D possibly matching TRBD1 (6 bases). Germline V gene data show CDR1 as SGHTA and CDR2 as FQGTGA. Trimming took 4 bases from V and 3 from J, leaving 12 bases between them. This CDR3 has 14 residues. The CDR3 protein is CASSSQGTKETQYF. In DNA form, the CDR3 reads TGTGCCAGCAGCTCACAGGGTACGAAAGAGACCCAGTACTTC.

This clone was seen a few times. CDR3 DNA: TGTGCCAGCAATCGGGACAGGCGGGTTAGCTACGAGCAGTACTTC. It translates to CASNRDRRVSYEQYF. The rearrangement uses TRBV6-1 and TRBJ2-7, with 8 nucleotides matching TRBD1. CDR1 is MNHNS and CDR2 is SASEGT in the germline V gene. The CDR3 runs 15 residues. Trimming removed 7 bases from V and 3 bases from J; junction bases left unmatched: 11.